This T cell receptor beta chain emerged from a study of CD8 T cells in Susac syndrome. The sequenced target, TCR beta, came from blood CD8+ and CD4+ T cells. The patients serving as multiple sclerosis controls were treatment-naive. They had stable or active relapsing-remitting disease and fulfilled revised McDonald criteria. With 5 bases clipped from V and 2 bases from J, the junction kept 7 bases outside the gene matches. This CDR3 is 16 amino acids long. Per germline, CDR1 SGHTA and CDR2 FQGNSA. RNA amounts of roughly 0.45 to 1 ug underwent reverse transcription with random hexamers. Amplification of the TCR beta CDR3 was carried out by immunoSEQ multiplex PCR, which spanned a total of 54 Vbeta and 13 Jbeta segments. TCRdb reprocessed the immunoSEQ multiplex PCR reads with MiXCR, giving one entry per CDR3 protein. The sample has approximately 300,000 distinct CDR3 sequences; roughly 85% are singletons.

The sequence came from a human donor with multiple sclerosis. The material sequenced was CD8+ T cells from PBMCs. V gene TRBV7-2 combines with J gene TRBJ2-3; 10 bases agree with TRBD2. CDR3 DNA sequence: TGTGCCAGCAGCCCGGGGGGACTAGCGTACACAGATACGCAGTATTTT. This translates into CASSPGGLAYTDTQYF.